A single T cell receptor (beta chain) is shown here with its context. The data are from a study of graft-versus-host responses after intestinal transplantation. Study overall: Among the recipients, all got anti-thymocyte globulin induction and then tacrolimus and steroids for around 3 years. The study's findings and limits: With peak circulating GvH clone levels came an association with early post-transplant HvG declines. Recipient marrow showed GvH clones, some seen first in ileum or blood.

Clones were sequenced by immunoSEQ multiplex PCR, and TCRdb holds only the in-frame ones, with some missing. This table has 15,000 to 20,000 clones, around 35% appearing once. The junction had 4 bases not matched to a gene; V was cut back by 4 bases and J by 6 bases. The CDR3 covers 14 residues. Germline values: CDR1 SGDLS, CDR2 YYNGEE. This sequence joins TRBV9 and TRBJ1-5, with 10 bases fitting TRBD1. This TCR came from a human patient who was an organ donor for intestinal transplantation. Material: alloreactive CD4+ T cells from a mixed lymphocyte reaction culture, obtained before transplantation. Noted subset: CFSE-low proliferating T cells sorted from roughly 6-day pre-transplant mixed lymphocyte reaction (GvH or HvG direction). The CDR3 loop is CASSRDRGGQPQHF. CDR3 sequence (DNA): TGTGCCAGCAGCAGGGACAGGGGAGGTCAGCCCCAGCATTTT.